This passage covers 30 T cell receptor beta chains from one sample sequenced in a study of T cells in Graves' hyperthyroidism and ophthalmopathy. Authors of the study amplified TCR beta CDR3 regions from RNA transcripts. An initial round of RT-PCR targeting the TCR CDR3 relied on the HTBI primer set. MiXCR, applied by TCRdb to the multiplex PCR reads, yields one record per CDR3 protein. Counted here are 250,000 to 300,000 distinct CDR3 sequences, over 15% occurring once; the ten biggest clones make up around 55%. Sequencing was done on a sample of blood. The source of these receptors is a woman aged 60-75 years with Graves' ophthalmopathy.

J is TRBJ2-2 and V is TRBV29-1; D might be TRBD1 (6 bases). The V end lost 6 bases, the J end lost 6 bases, and 20 bases lay between the germline ends. This CDR3 comprises 15 residues. Per the germline V gene, CDR1 is SQVTM and CDR2 is ANQGSEA. CDR3 region: CSVVSGGAWAGELFF. In DNA form, the CDR3 reads TGCAGCGTCGTCAGTGGGGGCGCTTGGGCCGGGGAGCTGTTTTTT.

The rearrangement joins TRBV6-5 to TRBJ2-6, with 7 bases aligning to TRBD1. The ends lost 0 bases at V and 2 bases at J; junction bases unmatched: 4. The CDR3 has 17 amino acids. Germline CDR1 and CDR2: MNHEY and SVGAGI. CDR3 amino acids: CASSYSTGKAGANVLTF. CDR3 DNA sequence: TGTGCCAGCAGTTACTCGACAGGGAAGGCTGGGGCCAACGTCCTGACTTTC.

This clonotype was seen at least ten times. This chain's CDR3 is CASSRGVSVEKLFF. CDR3 sequence (DNA): TGTGCCAGCAGTCGCGGGGTCTCGGTTGAAAAACTGTTTTTT. V gene TRBV12-3 or TRBV12-4 combines with J gene TRBJ1-4; no firm D call. Trimming removed 5 bases from V and 7 bases from J, with 14 bases in between. This CDR3 region has 14 residues.

The chain carries TRBV18 and TRBJ2-7; 7 bases are shared with TRBD1. The CDR3 consists of 14 residues. J lost 2 bases, V lost 3 bases, and 4 bases had no gene match. Germline CDR1 and CDR2: KGHSH and LQKENI. CDR3 coding DNA: TGTGCCAGCTCACCGGGACAGACGCCCTACGAGCAGTACTTC. The encoded protein is CASSPGQTPYEQYF.

The sample holds many counts of this clonotype. The rearrangement uses TRBV20-1 and TRBJ2-3; 9 bases are shared with TRBD2. Trimming removed 6 bases from V and 0 bases from J; junction bases left unmatched: 13. This CDR3 region has 17 residues. The germline CDR1 and CDR2 sequences are DFQATT and SNEGSKA (reference sequence). The CDR3 nucleotides read TGCAGTGCCCCACCGGGCGGGAGGGCAACTAGCACAGATACGCAGTATTTT. It translates to CSAPPGGRATSTDTQYF.

The V gene is TRBV19, the J gene TRBJ2-5; TRBD2 is a possible D gene (6 bases). This CDR3 has 13 residues. Germline CDR1 and CDR2: LNHDA and SQIVND (reference sequence). Trimming removed 1 base from V and 5 bases from J, with 8 bases in between. The CDR3 spells CASSIGGVETQYF. The CDR3 nucleotides read TGTGCCAGTAGTATAGGGGGGGTTGAGACCCAGTACTTC. The complete variable domain, with remaining parts taken from reference TRBV19 and TRBJ2-5, reads DGGITQSPKYLFRKEGQNVTLSCEQNLNHDAMYWYRQDPGQGLRLIYYSQIVNDFQKGDIAEGYSVSREKKESFPLTVTSAQKNPTAFYLCASSIGGVETQYFGPGTRLLVL.

This clonotype was recorded at least ten times. This chain uses TRBV6-2 or TRBV6-3 with TRBJ1-1, with a weak D call TRBD1 (5 bases). Germline V gives CDR1 MNHEY, CDR2 SVGEGT. Trimming pared 0 bases from V and 0 bases from J, leaving 14 bases between. The CDR3 extends over 17 amino acids. As DNA, the CDR3 is TGTGCCAGCAGTTACTCGAAGGGACCAAACATGAACACTGAAGCTTTCTTT. This translates into CASSYSKGPNMNTEAFF.

This clonotype was detected ten times or more. The chain recombines TRBV4-2 with TRBJ2-7; 7 positions match TRBD1. Germline CDR1 and CDR2: LGHNA and YNFKEQ. Germline trimming cut 1 base from V and 4 bases from J; bases unmatched to any gene: 7. CDR3 length: 15 amino acids. The CDR3 sequence: CASSQAGQARYEQYF. CDR3 coding DNA: TGTGCCAGCAGCCAAGCTGGACAGGCCAGATACGAGCAGTACTTC.

This clonotype was recorded many times. The chain employs TRBV12-3 or TRBV12-4 and TRBJ1-2; D is possibly TRBD1 (6 bases). There are 13 residues in the CDR3. Trimming cost V 6 bases and J 8 bases, with 16 bases left between them. The CDR3 sequence: CASSQTGFGGYTF. CDR3 in DNA: TGTGCCAGCAGCCAAACAGGGTTCGGAGGCTACACCTTC.

This clonotype is a singleton in its sample. This rearrangement joins TRBV5-6 to TRBJ1-6; 7 bases are a match to TRBD1. After removal of 6 bases from V and 8 bases from J, the junction contained 14 bases not matched to a gene. The germline CDR1 and CDR2 sequences are SGHDT and YYEEEE. CDR3 size: 16 residues. DNA for the CDR3: TGTGCCAGCACCCCCGGGGGGCAGGGGGTAGATTCACCCCTCCACTTT. This sequence encodes CASTPGGQGVDSPLHF.

This chain links TRBV6-5 with TRBJ1-6; 7 nucleotides match TRBD1. The germline gives CDR1 MNHEY, CDR2 SVGAGI. J lost 2 bases, V lost 2 bases, and 3 bases had no gene match. The CDR3 runs 16 residues. CDR3 nucleotides: TGTGCCAGCAGTTACGCGGGGACAGCCTATAATTCACCCCTCCACTTT. Translation gives CASSYAGTAYNSPLHF.

The chain has TRBV6-1 and TRBJ1-2; 9 bases agree with TRBD1. Germline CDR1 and CDR2: MNHNS and SASEGT. J lost 9 bases, V lost 6 bases, and 5 bases had no gene match. The CDR3 sequence is 12 residues long. The CDR3 coding sequence is TGTGCCAGCAGCCCCGGGACAGGGAGCTACACCTTC. Translation: CASSPGTGSYTF.

V gene TRBV18 combines with J gene TRBJ1-5, with TRBD1 as a possible D gene (6 bases). The CDR3 is made up of 15 amino acids. V was clipped by 5 bases and J by 1 base, with 12 bases between them. Germline CDR1 KGHSH, CDR2 LQKENI. CDR3 sequence: CASSEQGRSNQPQHF. In DNA form, the CDR3 reads TGTGCCAGCTCAGAACAGGGTAGGAGCAATCAGCCCCAGCATTTT. Using reference TRBV18 and TRBJ1-5 for the parts outside the CDR3, the full variable domain is NAGVMQNPRHLVRRRGQEARLRCSPMKGHSHVYWYRQLPEEGLKFMVYLQKENIIDESGMPKERFSAEFPKEGPSILRIQQVVRGDSAAYFCASSEQGRSNQPQHFGDGTRLSIL.

DNA of the CDR3: TGTGCCAGCTCACCGTCGGGACAGACGAATGAAAAACTGTTTTTT. This gives the protein CASSPSGQTNEKLFF. The chain combines TRBV18 with TRBJ1-4, with TRBD1 matching 7 bases. The CDR3 consists of 15 residues. Germline-derived CDR1 and CDR2 are KGHSH and LQKENI. J gave up 5 bases and V 3 bases, and 6 bases lay outside the gene matches.

This clonotype was counted many times. The rearrangement links TRBV27 to TRBJ2-5, with D tentatively TRBD1 or TRBD2 (5 bases each). The CDR3 is 14 residues long. CDR1 is MNHEY and CDR2 is SMNVEV in the germline V gene (reference sequence). With 7 bases removed from V and 1 base from J, the gap between germline ends came to 13 bases. The CDR3, as DNA: TGTGCCAGCAAGGCTTACGGGGCCCAAGAGACCCAGTACTTC. It translates to CASKAYGAQETQYF.

This sequence joins TRBV29-1 and TRBJ1-5; D perhaps matches TRBD1 (5 bases). Per germline, CDR1 SQVTM and CDR2 ANQGSEA. CDR3 length: 13 amino acids. V lost 4 bases to trimming and J lost 6 bases, with 13 bases between them. The CDR3 loop reads CSVAGWTGQPQHF. In DNA, the CDR3 is TGCAGCGTTGCAGGGTGGACCGGTCAGCCCCAGCATTTT.

Concerning this clonotype: A much more abundant neighbour one base away suggests this may be a read error. This sequence joins TRBV2 and TRBJ2-7; D gene uncertain. In germline, CDR1 is SNHLY, CDR2 FYNNEI. The CDR3 has 12 amino acids. CDR3 coding DNA: TGTGCCATCAGTCCCCTGAGGTACGAGCAGTACTTC. Protein: CAISPLRYEQYF.

The V and J genes are TRBV3-1 and TRBJ2-7; D is possibly TRBD1 (6 bases). Trimming stripped 4 bases from V and 3 bases from J, with 13 bases between. The CDR3 totals 14 residues. Germline CDR1 and CDR2: LGHDT and YNNKEL (reference sequence). The CDR3: CASSRSGQNYEQYF. CDR3 bases: TGTGCCAGCAGCCGATCAGGACAGAACTACGAGCAGTACTTC.

This clonotype was observed many times. The chain combines TRBV3-1 with TRBJ1-1; D call uncertain. Germline V gene lookup returns CDR1 LGHDT and CDR2 YNNKEL (reference sequence). This CDR3 region has 12 residues. The V gene lost 4 bases and the J gene lost 7 bases, with 10 bases spanning the gap. Written as DNA, the CDR3 is TGTGCCAGCAGCCCCCGATGGAGTGAAGCTTTCTTT. Amino acid sequence: CASSPRWSEAFF.

This clonotype was picked up a small number of times. This chain joins TRBV7-2 and TRBJ2-5; 9 bases line up with TRBD2. Looked up from germline, CDR1 is SGHTA and CDR2 is FQGNSA. There are 15 residues in the CDR3. J lost 3 bases, V lost 5 bases, and 7 bases had no gene match. CDR3: CASSQRGGREETQYF. The CDR3 DNA is TGTGCCAGCAGCCAAAGAGGCGGGAGGGAAGAGACCCAGTACTTC.

This clonotype was detected once. The CDR3 loop is CASSPGGPSGELFF. CDR3 in DNA: TGTGCCAGCTCACCCGGCGGACCCTCCGGGGAGCTGTTTTTT. The rearrangement links TRBV18 to TRBJ2-2, with D unresolved. CDR1 and CDR2 (germline): KGHSH, LQKENI. The V end was cut by 3 bases, the J end by 6 bases, with 11 bases between. The CDR3 runs to 14 residues. The complete variable domain, with remaining parts taken from reference TRBV18 and TRBJ2-2, reads NAGVMQNPRHLVRRRGQEARLRCSPMKGHSHVYWYRQLPEEGLKFMVYLQKENIIDESGMPKERFSAEFPKEGPSILRIQQVVRGDSAAYFCASSPGGPSGELFFGEGSRLTVL.

This clonotype occurred many times. V usage is TRBV11-3 and J usage is TRBJ1-5, with TRBD1 identical over 8 bases. The length of the CDR3 is 15 residues. Germline lookup yields CDR1 SGHNT and CDR2 YENEEA. The ends lost 0 bases at V and 4 bases at J; junction bases unmatched: 2. Here the CDR3 reads CASSLDDRGNQPQHF. The CDR3 DNA follows: TGTGCCAGCAGCTTAGACGACAGGGGAAATCAGCCCCAGCATTTT.

Turning to this clonotype: The junction departs from the called germline gene at one end, perhaps through a read error. This sequence joins TRBV7-8 and TRBJ2-4; 9 positions match TRBD1. The CDR3 runs to 15 residues. CDR1 and CDR2 (germline): SGHVS, FQNEAQ. CDR3 region: CASSRTGGEVNIQYF. The CDR3 DNA reads TGCGCCAGCAGTCGAACAGGGGGCGAGGTAAACATTCAGTACTTC.

This clonotype has ten or more counts. The V and J genes are TRBV2 and TRBJ2-4, with 7 bases identical to TRBD2. The germline V gene encodes CDR1 SNHLY and CDR2 FYNNEI. The CDR3 is made up of 14 amino acids. Trimming cost V 8 bases and J 6 bases; bases outside gene matches: 10. In DNA, the CDR3 is TGTGCCAGCGGATCCGTGGGCGGGGGAAACATTCAGTACTTC. Amino acids: CASGSVGGGNIQYF.

This rearrangement joins TRBV5-4 to TRBJ1-4; 12 nucleotides align to TRBD1. The V gene's germline CDR1 is SGHNT and CDR2 YYREEE (reference sequence). The ends lost 1 base at V and 10 bases at J; junction bases unmatched: 5. The CDR3 length is 15 residues. The CDR3 reads CASSLPGQGAGKLFF. CDR3 DNA: TGTGCCAGCAGCTTGCCGGGACAGGGGGCCGGAAAACTGTTTTTT.

This clonotype was counted many times. The gene calls are TRBV6-1 and TRBJ1-2; D is ambiguous. Per germline, CDR1 MNHNS and CDR2 SASEGT. The ends were cut back, 2 bases at V and 6 bases at J, with 13 bases in the middle. The CDR3 extends over 14 amino acids. This CDR3 reads CASSERYTHDGYTF. CDR3 sequence (DNA): TGTGCCAGCAGTGAACGGTACACCCACGATGGCTACACCTTC.

This clonotype was seen repeatedly, ten times or more. The chain carries TRBV28 and TRBJ1-2; D perhaps matches TRBD1 (5 bases). Trimming took off 10 bases at V and 0 bases at J, with 24 bases between the two ends. Germline V gene data show CDR1 as MDHEN and CDR2 as SYDVKM. The CDR3 length is 17 residues. This CDR3 reads CAIPLAAKGRANYGYTF. The CDR3 region has the DNA TGTGCCATTCCTCTCGCGGCCAAGGGGAGGGCTAACTATGGCTACACCTTC.

This clonotype was observed many times. V and J are TRBV7-2 and TRBJ2-7, with D unresolved. This CDR3 has 14 amino acids. V shed 0 bases and J shed 2 bases, with 8 bases lying between them. Per the germline V gene, CDR1 is SGHTA and CDR2 is FQGNSA. The CDR3 DNA reads as TGTGCCAGCAGCTTAGCAGGTCAGGCCTACGAGCAGTACTTC. Encoded protein: CASSLAGQAYEQYF.

The rearrangement links TRBV4-1 to TRBJ2-2; TRBD2 might be the D (6 bases). The CDR3 loop spans 14 amino acids. Germline V gene lookup returns CDR1 MGHRA and CDR2 YSYEKL. The germline V and J ends were trimmed by 6 bases and 0 bases, with 8 bases remaining between them. The DNA of the CDR3 is TGCGCCAGCAGAGGCGGGACGAACACCGGGGAGCTGTTTTTT. Translation: CASRGGTNTGELFF.

This clonotype has a handful of counts. The gene calls are TRBV5-6 and TRBJ1-6; 11 nucleotides align to TRBD1. Germline V lookup: CDR1 SGHDT, CDR2 YYEEEE. Losses at the gene ends were 4 bases for V and 7 bases for J; bases not matched to a gene: 7. This CDR3 has 16 amino acids. Here the CDR3 reads CASSVDRGRDNSPLHF. The CDR3 coding sequence is TGTGCCAGCAGCGTGGACAGGGGGCGGGACAATTCACCCCTCCACTTT.